A selection of T cell receptor beta chains follows, all from one sample in a study of cytomegalovirus exposure and HLA in healthy donors. Assay used: immunoSEQ multiplex PCR; TCRdb lists only in-frame clones, some missing. The sample has about 94,000 clones, over 65% seen once. The sample comprised PBMCs. The receptors were sampled from a woman aged 55-69 years in good health and CMV-seronegative. CDR3s include the opening cysteine and the closing phenylalanine or tryptophan. Each record gives: clone size, D gene, V gene, J gene, CDR3 protein, CDR3 DNA. A D gene is named only where the DNA matches it firmly. Only some rows state a clone size, as once, few, many or a class for expanded clones.

clone_size: few
d_call: TRBD1
v_call: TRBV6-1
j_call: TRBJ2-7
cdr3_aa: CASSETGSDYEQYF
cdr3_nt: TGTGCCAGCAGTGAGACAGGGTCGGACTACGAGCAGTACTTC

clone_size: -
d_call: -
v_call: TRBV27
j_call: TRBJ1-4
cdr3_aa: CASSLSYSKHFEKLFF
cdr3_nt: TGTGCCAGCAGTTTATCGTACTCCAAGCATTTTGAAAAACTGTTTTTT

clone_size: -
d_call: -
v_call: TRBV5-1
j_call: TRBJ2-2
cdr3_aa: CASSELGRNTGELFF
cdr3_nt: TGCGCCAGCAGCGAGCTTGGTCGTAACACCGGGGAGCTGTTTTTT

clone_size: -
d_call: TRBD1
v_call: TRBV6-5
j_call: TRBJ1-2
cdr3_aa: CASSGLTGNYGYTF
cdr3_nt: TGTGCCAGCAGTGGGTTGACAGGGAACTATGGCTACACCTTC

clone_size: -
d_call: -
v_call: TRBV13
j_call: TRBJ2-6
cdr3_aa: CASSLRRSGANVLTF
cdr3_nt: TGTGCCAGCAGCTTAAGGAGATCTGGGGCCAACGTCCTGACTTTC

clone_size: -
d_call: TRBD2
v_call: TRBV19
j_call: TRBJ2-5
cdr3_aa: CASNRQGGETQYF
cdr3_nt: TGTGCCAGTAATCGCCAGGGAGGGGAGACCCAGTACTTC

clone_size: -
d_call: TRBD1
v_call: TRBV5-1
j_call: TRBJ2-1
cdr3_aa: CASSPQGGNRNEQFF
cdr3_nt: TGCGCCAGCAGCCCACAGGGGGGAAATCGCAATGAGCAGTTCTTC

clone_size: once
d_call: TRBD2
v_call: TRBV7-2
j_call: TRBJ2-3
cdr3_aa: CASSPLAGVTDTQYF
cdr3_nt: TGTGCCAGCAGCCCCTTAGCGGGAGTTACAGATACGCAGTATTTT

clone_size: -
d_call: TRBD2
v_call: TRBV6-5
j_call: TRBJ2-1
cdr3_aa: CASRESGSSYNEQFF
cdr3_nt: TGTGCCAGCAGGGAGAGCGGGAGTTCCTACAATGAGCAGTTCTTC

clone_size: -
d_call: -
v_call: TRBV5-1
j_call: TRBJ1-3
cdr3_aa: CASSLVGVGNTIYF
cdr3_nt: TGCGCCAGCAGCTTGGTAGGGGTTGGAAACACCATATATTTT

clone_size: -
d_call: TRBD2
v_call: TRBV9
j_call: TRBJ2-1
cdr3_aa: CASSVDRTSGSYNEQFF
cdr3_nt: TGTGCCAGCAGCGTAGATCGGACTAGCGGGAGTTACAATGAGCAGTTCTTC

clone_size: -
d_call: -
v_call: TRBV5-8
j_call: TRBJ2-2
cdr3_aa: CASSFPMGELFF
cdr3_nt: TGTGCCAGCAGCTTTCCAATGGGGGAGCTGTTTTTT

clone_size: -
d_call: TRBD1
v_call: TRBV28
j_call: TRBJ1-1
cdr3_aa: CASSTRDRRTEAFF
cdr3_nt: TGTGCCAGCAGTACCCGGGACAGGAGGACTGAAGCTTTCTTT

clone_size: -
d_call: -
v_call: TRBV7-9
j_call: TRBJ2-2
cdr3_aa: CASSLARGWGNTGELFF
cdr3_nt: TGTGCCAGCAGCTTGGCACGGGGGTGGGGGAACACCGGGGAGCTGTTTTTT

clone_size: -
d_call: -
v_call: TRBV4-3
j_call: TRBJ2-7
cdr3_aa: CASSPALRGDEQYF
cdr3_nt: TGCGCCAGCAGCCCAGCCCTTCGGGGAGACGAGCAGTACTTC

clone_size: -
d_call: -
v_call: TRBV6-5
j_call: TRBJ2-1
cdr3_aa: CASKSTGTQFF
cdr3_nt: TGTGCCAGCAAATCTACAGGGACCCAGTTCTTC

clone_size: -
d_call: -
v_call: TRBV27
j_call: TRBJ2-3
cdr3_aa: CASSFRGADTQYF
cdr3_nt: TGTGCCAGCAGTTTCAGGGGCGCAGATACGCAGTATTTT

clone_size: few
d_call: -
v_call: TRBV4-3
j_call: TRBJ2-4
cdr3_aa: CASSQDRGGGNIQYF
cdr3_nt: TGCGCCAGCAGCCAAGATCGGGGAGGGGGGAACATTCAGTACTTC

clone_size: -
d_call: -
v_call: TRBV5-1
j_call: TRBJ2-2
cdr3_aa: CASSFSGRGNTGELFF
cdr3_nt: TGCGCCAGCAGCTTTTCAGGCAGGGGGAACACCGGGGAGCTGTTTTTT

clone_size: -
d_call: TRBD2
v_call: TRBV9
j_call: TRBJ2-7
cdr3_aa: CASSQTSGRHEQYF
cdr3_nt: TGTGCCAGCAGCCAGACTAGCGGGAGACACGAGCAGTACTTC

clone_size: -
d_call: TRBD1
v_call: TRBV5-6
j_call: TRBJ1-1
cdr3_aa: CASSRPQGARTEAFF
cdr3_nt: TGTGCCAGCAGCAGACCACAGGGGGCTAGGACTGAAGCTTTCTTT

clone_size: -
d_call: -
v_call: TRBV7-2
j_call: TRBJ1-5
cdr3_aa: CASSLVGGGINQPQHF
cdr3_nt: TGTGCCAGCAGCTTAGTTGGGGGGGGCATCAATCAGCCCCAGCATTTT

clone_size: -
d_call: -
v_call: TRBV5-6
j_call: TRBJ2-1
cdr3_aa: CASSRTDPLDEQFF
cdr3_nt: TGTGCCAGCAGCCGGACAGATCCCTTGGACGAGCAGTTCTTC

clone_size: -
d_call: -
v_call: TRBV28
j_call: TRBJ1-2
cdr3_aa: CASSLGAGGNYGYTF
cdr3_nt: TGTGCCAGCAGTTTAGGGGCAGGTGGTAACTATGGCTACACCTTC

clone_size: -
d_call: -
v_call: TRBV27
j_call: TRBJ2-7
cdr3_aa: CASGVGVSYEQYF
cdr3_nt: TGTGCCAGCGGCGTCGGAGTCTCCTACGAGCAGTACTTC

clone_size: -
d_call: TRBD1
v_call: TRBV7-8
j_call: TRBJ1-5
cdr3_aa: CASSQGTGGGNQPQHF
cdr3_nt: TGTGCCAGCAGCCAAGGGACAGGGGGCGGCAATCAGCCCCAGCATTTT

clone_size: -
d_call: TRBD1
v_call: TRBV19
j_call: TRBJ1-1
cdr3_aa: CASSSRDRGNTEAFF
cdr3_nt: TGTGCCAGTAGTTCCCGGGACAGGGGGAACACTGAAGCTTTCTTT

clone_size: -
d_call: TRBD1
v_call: TRBV5-4
j_call: TRBJ1-1
cdr3_aa: CASTRQGWTEAFF
cdr3_nt: TGTGCCAGCACTCGACAGGGTTGGACTGAAGCTTTCTTT

clone_size: -
d_call: -
v_call: TRBV7-6
j_call: TRBJ2-7
cdr3_aa: CASSPSPGEQYF
cdr3_nt: TGTGCCAGCAGCCCCTCACCGGGCGAGCAGTACTTC

clone_size: few
d_call: TRBD1
v_call: TRBV2
j_call: TRBJ1-2
cdr3_aa: CASSGGQADQLNYGYTF
cdr3_nt: TGTGCCAGCAGTGGGGGACAGGCCGACCAACTAAACTATGGCTACACCTTC

clone_size: -
d_call: -
v_call: TRBV6-1
j_call: TRBJ1-5
cdr3_aa: CASSPSRGSNQPQHF
cdr3_nt: TGTGCCAGCAGCCCGAGCAGGGGTAGCAATCAGCCCCAGCATTTT

clone_size: -
d_call: -
v_call: TRBV10-3
j_call: TRBJ1-2
cdr3_aa: CAIKLERDRGGYTF
cdr3_nt: TGTGCCATCAAGCTAGAGCGGGACCGCGGGGGCTACACCTTC

clone_size: few
d_call: TRBD1
v_call: TRBV4-3
j_call: TRBJ2-7
cdr3_aa: CASSPGTGKYEQYF
cdr3_nt: TGCGCCAGCAGCCCCGGGACAGGGAAATACGAGCAGTACTTC

clone_size: -
d_call: TRBD1
v_call: TRBV6-5
j_call: TRBJ2-5
cdr3_aa: CASRLVEGAETQYF
cdr3_nt: TGTGCCAGCAGACTTGTAGAGGGGGCAGAGACCCAGTACTTC

clone_size: -
d_call: -
v_call: TRBV7-9
j_call: TRBJ1-1
cdr3_aa: CASSFWAGSVEAFF
cdr3_nt: TGTGCCAGCAGCTTTTGGGCGGGGTCGGTTGAAGCTTTCTTT

clone_size: -
d_call: -
v_call: TRBV4-3
j_call: TRBJ2-1
cdr3_aa: CASSQGSYNEQFF
cdr3_nt: TGCGCCAGCAGCCAAGGCAGTTACAATGAGCAGTTCTTC

clone_size: -
d_call: -
v_call: TRBV2
j_call: TRBJ2-5
cdr3_aa: CASSVGSSRAETQYF
cdr3_nt: TGTGCCAGCAGTGTCGGCTCTTCTCGAGCGGAGACCCAGTACTTC

clone_size: few
d_call: TRBD1
v_call: TRBV6-5
j_call: TRBJ1-1
cdr3_aa: CASIDGTGEAFF
cdr3_nt: TGTGCCAGCATCGACGGGACAGGAGAAGCTTTCTTT

clone_size: -
d_call: TRBD1
v_call: TRBV25-1
j_call: TRBJ1-2
cdr3_aa: CASSDPPGQGGGYTF
cdr3_nt: TGTGCCAGCAGTGACCCCCCGGGACAGGGAGGTGGCTACACCTTC

clone_size: -
d_call: TRBD1
v_call: TRBV4-3
j_call: TRBJ1-2
cdr3_aa: CASSQERTGGFHYGYTF
cdr3_nt: TGCGCCAGCAGCCAAGAGCGGACAGGGGGCTTTCACTATGGCTACACCTTC

clone_size: few
d_call: TRBD2
v_call: TRBV7-9
j_call: TRBJ2-1
cdr3_aa: CASSLGGREGLLNEQFF
cdr3_nt: TGTGCCAGCAGCTTAGGTGGGCGGGAGGGCCTACTCAATGAGCAGTTCTTC

clone_size: -
d_call: -
v_call: TRBV11-2
j_call: TRBJ2-1
cdr3_aa: CASSLVGSSSYNEQFF
cdr3_nt: TGTGCCAGCAGCTTAGTGGGCAGTAGCTCCTACAATGAGCAGTTCTTC

clone_size: -
d_call: -
v_call: TRBV6-6
j_call: TRBJ2-1
cdr3_aa: CASTDSNEQFF
cdr3_nt: TGTGCCAGCACCGATAGCAATGAGCAGTTCTTC

clone_size: few
d_call: TRBD2
v_call: TRBV29-1
j_call: TRBJ2-2
cdr3_aa: CSVGGRANTGELFF
cdr3_nt: TGCAGCGTTGGGGGGAGGGCTAACACCGGGGAGCTGTTTTTT

clone_size: -
d_call: TRBD2
v_call: TRBV5-4
j_call: TRBJ2-7
cdr3_aa: CASSVTSGGFSEQYF
cdr3_nt: TGTGCCAGCAGCGTCACTAGCGGCGGGTTTTCCGAGCAGTACTTC

clone_size: -
d_call: -
v_call: TRBV15
j_call: TRBJ2-3
cdr3_aa: CATSRVGLTDTQYF
cdr3_nt: TGTGCCACCAGCAGAGTAGGTTTGACAGATACACAGTATTTT

clone_size: -
d_call: TRBD2
v_call: TRBV6-5
j_call: TRBJ2-7
cdr3_aa: CASSSRGGGYEQYF
cdr3_nt: TGTGCCAGCAGTTCCCGGGGGGGAGGCTACGAGCAGTACTTC

clone_size: -
d_call: TRBD2
v_call: TRBV11-2
j_call: TRBJ2-7
cdr3_aa: CASSVWGGEVFSYEQYF
cdr3_nt: TGTGCCAGCAGTGTTTGGGGGGGGGAAGTTTTCTCCTACGAGCAGTACTTC

clone_size: -
d_call: -
v_call: TRBV7-9
j_call: TRBJ1-3
cdr3_aa: CASSLYPSSGNTIYF
cdr3_nt: TGTGCCAGCAGCTTATATCCGAGCTCTGGAAACACCATATATTTT

clone_size: -
d_call: -
v_call: TRBV7-2
j_call: TRBJ2-5
cdr3_aa: CASARGRGETQYF
cdr3_nt: TGTGCCAGCGCAAGGGGGAGGGGGGAGACCCAGTACTTC

clone_size: -
d_call: -
v_call: TRBV5-1
j_call: TRBJ2-5
cdr3_aa: CASRLGGEVQETQYF
cdr3_nt: TGCGCCAGCAGGCTGGGTGGGGAGGTACAGGAGACCCAGTACTTC

clone_size: few
d_call: TRBD1
v_call: TRBV5-1
j_call: TRBJ2-3
cdr3_aa: CASSFLGQGLNADTQYF
cdr3_nt: TGCGCCAGCAGCTTCCTTGGACAGGGGCTAAACGCAGATACGCAGTATTTT

clone_size: -
d_call: TRBD2
v_call: TRBV6-1
j_call: TRBJ2-7
cdr3_aa: CASSELAGGRGEQYF
cdr3_nt: TGTGCCAGCAGTGAATTAGCGGGGGGAAGGGGGGAGCAGTACTTC

clone_size: -
d_call: TRBD2
v_call: TRBV5-1
j_call: TRBJ2-3
cdr3_aa: CASSLGTSGRMEDTQYF
cdr3_nt: TGCGCCAGCAGCTTGGGGACTAGCGGGAGGATGGAAGATACGCAGTATTTT

clone_size: few
d_call: -
v_call: TRBV7-9
j_call: TRBJ1-1
cdr3_aa: CASSSGQYTEAFF
cdr3_nt: TGTGCCAGCAGCTCTGGACAGTACACTGAAGCTTTCTTT

clone_size: -
d_call: -
v_call: TRBV2
j_call: TRBJ2-5
cdr3_aa: CASSDRGRALGGETQYF
cdr3_nt: TGTGCCAGCAGTGATAGGGGGAGGGCTCTCGGGGGAGAGACCCAGTACTTC

clone_size: -
d_call: TRBD1
v_call: TRBV18
j_call: TRBJ1-1
cdr3_aa: CASALTGMNTEAFF
cdr3_nt: TGTGCCAGCGCCTTGACAGGGATGAACACTGAAGCTTTCTTT